A selection of T cell receptor beta chains follows, all from one sample in a study of monozygotic twins with inflammatory bowel disease. TCRdb re-called the 5' RACE reads and shows each CDR3 protein once, DNA omitted. This sample carries about 150,000 distinct CDR3 sequences, with roughly 1.2% going to the ten biggest clones. The sequenced material came from blood. The receptors were gathered from a human donor with ulcerative colitis or Crohn's disease, or a healthy co-twin of an affected twin (not recorded which). The CDR3 runs from the conserved cysteine through the conserved F or W. Each record gives: J gene, V gene, CDR3 protein.

TRBJ2-3 TRBV7-2 CASSLVWQGSTDTQYF
TRBJ1-4 TRBV25-1 CASSEPGANEKLFF
TRBJ1-5 TRBV15 CATRGPGQGYQPQHF
TRBJ2-2 TRBV5-1 CASSPRASYTGELFF
TRBJ2-7 TRBV6-2/TRBV6-3 CASSRLAYEQYF
TRBJ1-1 TRBV5-1 CASSSERGETEAFF
TRBJ2-7 TRBV5-1 CASSSPGTSSYEQYF
TRBJ1-2 TRBV20-1 CSAHHVGEGIQNYGYTF
TRBJ2-5 TRBV5-1 CASSPVVGETQYF
TRBJ1-1 TRBV30 CAWGGNTEAFF
TRBJ2-5 TRBV28 CASSLPPGDETQYF
TRBJ2-7 TRBV6-2/TRBV6-3 CASSSDRASGYEQYF
TRBJ1-5 TRBV27 CASSSRPRGQPQHF
TRBJ2-1 TRBV20-1 CSAREGSGSFWGQFF
TRBJ2-1 TRBV11-2 CASSLELTENEQFF
TRBJ2-3 TRBV10-3 CAIIDDKGSDTQYF
TRBJ2-3 TRBV12-3/TRBV12-4 CASSLSPGGDTQYF
TRBJ2-2 TRBV10-3 CAISDRNTGELFF
TRBJ1-1 TRBV5-1 CASSLDRYSNTEAFF
TRBJ2-3 TRBV7-9 CASSAPSGSDTQYF
TRBJ1-4 TRBV20-1 CSAIKAATEKLFF
TRBJ2-7 TRBV24-1 CATSDPSGYEQYF
TRBJ2-2 TRBV20-1 CSAPRGRARGTGELFF
TRBJ2-1 TRBV29-1 CSGGTRDNEQFF
TRBJ1-1 TRBV12-3/TRBV12-4 CASRFSRQGGKAFF
TRBJ2-1 TRBV6-6 CASSYNNEQFF
TRBJ1-1 TRBV6-5 CASSSVNTEAFF
TRBJ2-7 TRBV28 CASSALGQVYEQYF
TRBJ2-1 TRBV2 CASSEGASNEQFF
TRBJ2-7 TRBV28 CASSLVGQTYEQYF
TRBJ1-2 TRBV18 CASSPRILDRVGTTF
TRBJ2-7 TRBV5-1 CASSQAGQTYEQYF
TRBJ2-7 TRBV27 CASRLTGPQPYEQYF
TRBJ2-1 TRBV19 CASTVAGGPYSGNEQFF
TRBJ1-5 TRBV18 CASSPTSWGTGNQPQHF
TRBJ1-3 TRBV18 CASSPRGPPNSGNTIYF
TRBJ2-7 TRBV20-1 CSALKGQTYEQYF
TRBJ1-1 TRBV11-1 CASRPPGVQQKAFF
TRBJ2-3 TRBV20-1 CSGRMADTQYF
TRBJ1-5 TRBV28 CASWTGGFGNQPQHF
TRBJ2-7 TRBV5-1 CASSLGSSAKRVEQYF
TRBJ1-1 TRBV6-1 CASRNPDDSRITEAFF
TRBJ1-1 TRBV15 CATSRESQGDTEAFF
TRBJ2-1 TRBV20-1 CSANLESLNEQFF
TRBJ2-7 TRBV29-1 CSAGPSGGTYEQYF
TRBJ2-2 TRBV5-1 CASSLGQPGELFF
TRBJ2-3 TRBV24-1 CATSPDRVTDTQYF
TRBJ2-5 TRBV5-1 CASSPGQLQETQYF
TRBJ2-2 TRBV3-1 CASSQLAGNTGELFF
TRBJ2-1 TRBV28 CASTPARSYNEQFF
TRBJ2-7 TRBV28 CASRRSGTGGAYEQYF
TRBJ2-1 TRBV5-4 CASSPPLAGAYNEQFF
TRBJ2-3 TRBV20-1 CSARDLDRDTDTQYF